This TCR beta chain was sequenced in a study of T cell changes during pregnancy in multiple sclerosis. Measured with immunoSEQ multiplex PCR; TCRdb has only the in-frame clones, and not every one. Of under 70,000 clones listed, about 92% are singletons. The CDR3 is 16 residues long. V was pared by 5 bases and J by 0 bases, with 15 bases between. CDR1 and CDR2 from the germline V gene are SGHTA and FQGTGA. Sequences were derived from CD4+ T cells from peripheral blood mononuclear cells, sampled after pregnancy. The genes are TRBV7-3 and TRBJ2-3, with D hard to call. The TCR originated in a female donor with multiple sclerosis, enrolled in a pregnancy study. The CDR3 coding sequence is TGTGCCAGCAGCCCCCGTTCGCGGCCTAGCACAGATACGCAGTATTTT. It translates to CASSPRSRPSTDTQYF. Complete variable domain (other parts from reference TRBV7-3 and TRBJ2-3): GAGVSQTPSNKVTEKGKYVELRCDPISGHTALYWYRQSLGQGPEFLIYFQGTGAADDSGLPNDRFFAVRPEGSVSTLKIQRTERGDSAVYLCASSPRSRPSTDTQYFGPGTRLTVL.